One TCR beta chain is described in this entry. What it binds is not known. An even split of each subset's genomic DNA across several immunoSEQ plates was performed. Some clones are missing from TCRdb's copy, which holds only in-frame ones; the method was immunoSEQ multiplex PCR. The table shows 2 million to 2.5 million clones, with over 90% occurring only once. This sample stems from a study of shared clonotypes between healthy human individuals. This CDR3 has 17 residues. V dropped 3 bases and J dropped 4 bases, with 19 bases sitting between them. Germline V CDR1 and CDR2: LNHDA, SQIVND (reference sequence). Study-level results: Roughly 5% of naive CD4 clonotypes were common to a few donors.

This clonotype originated in a man between 18 and 35 years old in good health. Some clones in this sample may be carry-over from other donors' samples. The specimen was naive CD4+ T cells from PBMCs. Indicated subset: CD45RA+ positively selected. The chain is built from TRBV19 and TRBJ1-5; tentative D call: TRBD1 (5 bases). The CDR3 is CASSIYGGGTENQPQHF. CDR3 DNA sequence: TGTGCCAGTAGTATCTACGGTGGGGGGACGGAGAATCAGCCCCAGCATTTT. The entire variable domain, with the rest obtained from reference TRBV19 and TRBJ1-5, is as follows: DGGITQSPKYLFRKEGQNVTLSCEQNLNHDAMYWYRQDPGQGLRLIYYSQIVNDFQKGDIAEGYSVSREKKESFPLTVTSAQKNPTAFYLCASSIYGGGTENQPQHFGDGTRLSIL.